This passage covers 20 T cell receptor beta chains from one sample sequenced in a study of shared clonotypes between healthy human individuals. The naive CD8 subset, CD45RO-negative cells positively selected for CCR7, excluded terminally differentiated effector memory CD45RA+ cells. Sequencing used immunoSEQ multiplex PCR; TCRdb keeps in-frame clones, though not all of them. The sample has about 2.1 million clones; roughly 91% are singletons. The sequencing sample was made of naive CD8+ T cells from PBMCs. These receptors came from a young man in good health. Some clones in this sample may be carry-over from other donors' samples.

The rearrangement links TRBV6-1 to TRBJ1-2; D is unresolved. Germline CDR1 MNHNS, CDR2 SASEGT. This CDR3 has 13 residues. The V end was cut by 1 base, the J end by 4 bases, with 7 bases between. The CDR3 DNA sequence: TGTGCCAGCAGTGAAGTAGTGGGCTATGGCTACACCTTC. Residues: CASSEVVGYGYTF.

The V call is TRBV7-9, the J call TRBJ1-1; D might be TRBD1 (5 bases). Germline V gives CDR1 SEHNR, CDR2 FQNEAQ (reference sequence). The CDR3 loop spans 14 amino acids. Trimming removed 1 base at V and 7 bases at J, with 13 bases between. The CDR3 is CASSLGGPSDEAFF. CDR3 sequence (DNA): TGTGCCAGCAGCTTAGGGGGCCCTAGTGATGAAGCTTTCTTT.

Remarks on this clone: The sample holds other DNA sequences that translate to the same CDR3. The chain joins TRBV27 to TRBJ2-7, with D perhaps matching TRBD2 (6 bases). Germline CDR1 and CDR2: MNHEY and SMNVEV (reference sequence). The CDR3 extends over 13 amino acids. V dropped 3 bases and J dropped 2 bases, with 8 bases sitting between them. The CDR3 sequence: CASSLRGAYEQYF. DNA for the CDR3: TGTGCCAGCAGTTTGCGGGGCGCCTACGAGCAGTACTTC.

V is TRBV4-1 and J is TRBJ2-7, with TRBD2 identical over 14 bases. From germline, CDR1 is MGHRA and CDR2 YSYEKL. The V and J ends lost 4 bases and 7 bases, in that order; junction bases with no gene match: 6. This CDR3 has 15 amino acids. CDR3 DNA sequence: TGCGCCAGCAGCCCTATGGGACTAGCGGGAGTTGAGCAGTACTTC. Its translation is CASSPMGLAGVEQYF.

The chain is built from TRBV28 and TRBJ1-1, with 9 bases fitting TRBD1. This CDR3 contains 15 residues. The germline CDR1 and CDR2 sequences are MDHEN and SYDVKM. V lost 2 bases, J lost 7 bases, and 8 bases stayed unmatched. The CDR3 DNA sequence: TGTGCCAGCAGTTTACGTGGGACAGGGATCAGTGAAGCTTTCTTT. This codes for CASSLRGTGISEAFF.

This clone occurred once. The chain couples TRBV27 to TRBJ2-2; no clear D. With 0 bases removed from V and 6 bases from J, the gap between germline ends came to 5 bases. Per germline, CDR1 MNHEY and CDR2 SMNVEV (reference sequence). CDR3 length: 13 amino acids. The CDR3 protein is CASSLSFPGELFF. CDR3 sequence (DNA): TGTGCCAGCAGTTTATCGTTCCCCGGGGAGCTGTTTTTT.

This chain uses TRBV5-5 with TRBJ2-7, with a weak D call TRBD2 (5 bases). V was cut by 5 bases and J by 4 bases, with 13 bases left in between. Looked up from germline, CDR1 is SGHKS and CDR2 is YYEKEE (reference sequence). This CDR3 region has 13 residues. In DNA, the CDR3 is TGTGCCAGCAGGAGCCCGGGGTCGTACGAGCAGTACTTC. Translation gives CASRSPGSYEQYF.

This sequence joins TRBV5-6 and TRBJ2-1; 8 nucleotides agree with TRBD1. This CDR3 is 15 amino acids long. V lost 4 bases to trimming and J lost 4 bases; unmatched junction nucleotides: 7. From germline, CDR1 is SGHDT and CDR2 YYEEEE. The CDR3 here is CASSPWTGSYNEQFF. The CDR3 DNA reads as TGTGCCAGCAGCCCTTGGACAGGGAGTTACAATGAGCAGTTCTTC.

A note on this clone: Different DNA sequences within this sample yield the same CDR3. This sequence joins TRBV7-9 and TRBJ1-2; 7 bases map to TRBD1. This CDR3 is 14 amino acids long. With V trimmed by 2 bases and J by 4 bases, 4 bases remained unmatched. Germline loops: CDR1 SEHNR, CDR2 FQNEAQ (reference sequence). CDR3 coding DNA: TGTGCCAGCAGCTTATCAGGGGGTGTCTATGGCTACACCTTC. Translation gives CASSLSGGVYGYTF. The full variable domain, rest sourced from reference TRBV7-9 and TRBJ1-2, is DTGVSQNPRHKITKRGQNVTFRCDPISEHNRLYWYRQTLGQGPEFLTYFQNEAQLEKSRLLSDRFSAERPKGSFSTLEIQRTEQGDSAMYLCASSLSGGVYGYTFGSGTRLTVV.

The V and J genes are TRBV4-2 and TRBJ2-3, with 9 bases lining up with TRBD2. With 1 base clipped from V and 6 bases from J, the junction kept 5 bases outside the gene matches. This CDR3 contains 15 residues. CDR1 and CDR2 from the germline V gene are LGHNA and YNFKEQ. As DNA, the CDR3 is TGTGCCAGCAGCCAAGCTGTGACTAGCGGCGATACGCAGTATTTT. This translates into CASSQAVTSGDTQYF.

This rearrangement joins TRBV19 to TRBJ2-2; 9 positions agree with TRBD2. The V and J ends lost 7 bases and 4 bases, in that order; junction bases with no gene match: 7. The CDR3 is made up of 15 amino acids. Germline CDR1 and CDR2: LNHDA and SQIVND (reference sequence). This chain's CDR3 is CASKTMREGTGELFF. In DNA form, the CDR3 reads TGTGCCAGTAAAACAATGCGGGAGGGCACCGGGGAGCTGTTTTTT.

V is TRBV11-2 and J is TRBJ2-7, with D perhaps TRBD2 (5 bases). The CDR3 consists of 16 residues. CDR1 is SGHAT, CDR2 FQNNGV, per germline. Between the trimmed V and J ends, which lost 4 bases and 3 bases, there was a span of 19 bases. CDR3 DNA: TGTGCCAGCAGCTCTCCCCCGGACGGCAGCGGCTACGAGCAGTACTTC. Translation: CASSSPPDGSGYEQYF. The variable domain in full, with the rest retrieved from reference TRBV11-2 and TRBJ2-7, is EAGVAQSPRYKIIEKRQSVAFWCNPISGHATLYWYQQILGQGPKLLIQFQNNGVVDDSQLPKDRFSAERLKGVDSTLKIQPAKLEDSAVYLCASSSPPDGSGYEQYFGPGTRLTVT.

The CDR3 loop is CASSQGFNEQFF. As DNA, the CDR3 is TGTGCCAGCAGCCAAGGATTCAATGAGCAGTTCTTC. This chain joins TRBV4-2 and TRBJ2-1, with D unresolved. The ends were cut back, 1 base at V and 6 bases at J, with 4 bases in the middle. The CDR3 consists of 12 residues. Germline CDR1 reads LGHNA; CDR2 reads YNFKEQ.

The CDR3 DNA follows: TGTGCCATCAGTGAGATTCCCAAAGTAAGCGGGAGTCCCGGGGAGCTGTTTTTT. Translation: CAISEIPKVSGSPGELFF. V usage is TRBV10-3 and J usage is TRBJ2-2; 8 positions match TRBD2. The junction had 14 bases not matched to a gene; V was cut back by 2 bases and J by 6 bases. The CDR3 is made up of 18 amino acids. Per germline, CDR1 ENHRY and CDR2 SYGVKD.

This clone was picked up a small number of times. Other nucleotide sequences in the sample specify the same CDR3. The chain joins TRBV4-3 to TRBJ2-7, with 8 bases that match TRBD1. Trimming at V came to 4 bases and at J to 0 bases, leaving 2 bases not matched to a gene. Germline CDR1 is LGHNA and CDR2 is YSLEER. The CDR3 extends over 14 amino acids. The CDR3 region is CASSPGTGSYEQYF. CDR3 bases: TGCGCCAGCAGCCCCGGGACAGGCTCCTACGAGCAGTACTTC.

The chain is built from TRBV5-1 and TRBJ2-3, with a weak D call TRBD1 (6 bases). The V end lost 4 bases, the J end lost 1 base, and 10 bases lay between the germline ends. Germline V gives CDR1 SGHRS, CDR2 YFSETQ. CDR3 length equals 14 residues. The CDR3 is CASSGRQGTDTQYF. The CDR3, as DNA: TGCGCCAGCAGCGGGAGACAGGGCACAGATACGCAGTATTTT. Full variable domain (missing parts from reference TRBV5-1 and TRBJ2-3): KAGVTQTPRYLIKTRGQQVTLSCSPISGHRSVSWYQQTPGQGLQFLFEYFSETQRNKGNFPGRFSGRQFSNSRSEMNVSTLELGDSALYLCASSGRQGTDTQYFGPGTRLTVL.

V usage is TRBV5-1 and J usage is TRBJ2-7; D not resolved. V was shortened by 0 bases and J by 0 bases, with 10 bases between the two germline ends. Germline V gene lookup returns CDR1 SGHRS and CDR2 YFSETQ. The CDR3 is 15 amino acids. The CDR3 protein is CASSLAVVNSYEQYF. CDR3 bases: TGCGCCAGCAGCTTGGCGGTCGTTAACTCCTACGAGCAGTACTTC.

The J gene is TRBJ2-2, the V gene TRBV29-1, with 7 bases aligning to TRBD1. The CDR3 is made up of 16 amino acids. CDR1 SQVTM and CDR2 ANQGSEA come from the germline V gene. The ends lost 4 bases at V and 2 bases at J; junction bases unmatched: 10. The CDR3 here is CSVGIRGQTNTGELFF. DNA of the CDR3: TGCAGCGTTGGAATCCGGGGACAGACAAACACCGGGGAGCTGTTTTTT.

This clone is a singleton in its sample. Additional DNA sequences in this sample encode the identical CDR3. The chain links TRBV27 to TRBJ1-2; 11 bases map to TRBD1. The CDR3 has 14 amino acids. J was trimmed by 4 bases and V by 3 bases; bases with no gene match: 1. The germline CDR1 and CDR2 sequences are MNHEY and SMNVEV (reference sequence). Here the CDR3 reads CASSLGTGGYGYTF. CDR3 sequence (DNA): TGTGCCAGCAGTTTGGGGACAGGGGGCTATGGCTACACCTTC.

With respect to this clone: Distinct nucleotide sequences in the sample also encode this CDR3. The chain carries TRBV4-2 and TRBJ2-7; 9 bases line up with TRBD2. Looked up from germline, CDR1 is LGHNA and CDR2 is YNFKEQ. The length of the CDR3 is 15 residues. The ends lost 3 bases at V and 0 bases at J; junction bases unmatched: 3. In DNA form, the CDR3 reads TGTGCCAGCAGCCAGACTAGCGGTAGCTCCTACGAGCAGTACTTC. This sequence encodes CASSQTSGSSYEQYF.